A selection of T cell receptor beta chains follows, all from one sample in a study of blood T cell repertoires in COVID-19. Sequenced by immunoSEQ multiplex PCR; TCRdb stores in-frame clones only, minus some. The sample holds under 450,000 clones; 87% are singletons and the top ten take 1% to 1.5%. The specimen sequenced was PBMCs or T cells enriched from blood (not recorded which). The receptors come from a man aged 30-40 years who had recovered from COVID-19. The CDR3 runs from the conserved cysteine through the conserved F or W. D genes are given only for firm matches. Part of the rows lack a size; the others show once, few, many or a class for expanded clones.

clone size | J gene | V gene | D gene | CDR3 protein | CDR3 DNA
- | TRBJ1-2 | TRBV6-1 | TRBD1 | CASSEGTGGEGYTF | TGTGCCAGCAGTGAAGGGACAGGGGGCGAAGGCTACACCTTC
- | TRBJ1-5 | TRBV4-1 | TRBD1 | CASSQLDRDNQPQHF | TGCGCCAGCAGCCAACTGGACAGGGACAATCAGCCCCAGCATTTT
- | TRBJ1-1 | TRBV19 | TRBD1 | CASSIWTGEAFF | TGTGCCAGTAGTATATGGACAGGCGAAGCTTTCTTT
- | TRBJ2-1 | TRBV6-6 | TRBD2 | CASRTTSGYSDEQFF | TGTGCCAGCAGAACGACTAGCGGGTATAGCGATGAGCAGTTCTTC
- | TRBJ1-4 | TRBV7-9 | TRBD1 | CASSAGTGSTNEKLFF | TGTGCCAGCAGCGCCGGGACAGGATCAACTAATGAAAAACTGTTTTTT
- | TRBJ2-3 | TRBV2 | TRBD2 | CASSVFSGGSTDTQYF | TGTGCCAGCAGTGTCTTTAGCGGGGGCAGCACAGATACGCAGTATTTT
once | TRBJ2-7 | TRBV5-1 | - | CASSLVGGTYEQYF | TGCGCCAGCAGCTTGGTTGGAGGAACCTACGAGCAGTACTTC
- | TRBJ1-6 | TRBV5-1 | - | CASSLGDGFYNSPLHF | TGCGCCAGCAGCTTAGGAGACGGATTCTATAATTCACCCCTCCACTTT
- | TRBJ2-7 | TRBV5-5 | - | CASSLGRLGVWYEQYF | TGTGCCAGCAGCTTGGGCCGGCTGGGCGTCTGGTACGAGCAGTACTTC
- | TRBJ1-1 | TRBV10-3 | - | CAIKTGTEAFF | TGTGCCATCAAGACCGGGACTGAAGCTTTCTTT
once | TRBJ1-1 | TRBV6-5 | TRBD1 | CASSWDRQKAFF | TGTGCCAGCAGTTGGGACAGACAAAAAGCTTTCTTT
- | TRBJ1-1 | TRBV15 | - | CATSRNRMNTEAFF | TGTGCCACCAGCAGAAACAGAATGAACACTGAAGCTTTCTTT
- | TRBJ2-3 | TRBV7-9 | - | CASSLEITDLTGDTQYF | TGTGCCAGCAGCTTAGAAATCACGGACCTCACGGGGGATACGCAGTATTTT
- | TRBJ1-1 | TRBV2 | - | CASSEEAGNGAFF | TGTGCCAGCAGTGAAGAGGCAGGGAATGGAGCTTTCTTT
- | TRBJ2-2 | TRBV29-1 | TRBD1 | CSVATGGTGELFF | TGCAGCGTGGCGACAGGGGGCACCGGGGAGCTGTTTTTT
- | TRBJ1-6 | TRBV5-4 | TRBD1 | CASSSDRAVGSPLHF | TGTGCCAGCAGCTCAGACAGGGCCGTGGGTTCACCCCTCCACTTT
- | TRBJ2-7 | TRBV11-2 | TRBD1 | CASSQQGDRGGEQYF | TGTGCCAGCAGCCAACAAGGGGACAGGGGAGGCGAGCAGTACTTC
once | TRBJ1-4 | TRBV11-2 | - | CASSLGEYEKLFF | TGTGCCAGCAGCTTAGGAGAATATGAAAAACTGTTTTTT
- | TRBJ1-2 | TRBV27 | - | CASSEKGRSFHGYTF | TGTGCCAGCAGTGAAAAGGGGCGGTCATTTCATGGCTACACCTTC
- | TRBJ2-5 | TRBV24-1 | TRBD2 | CATSDSTSGKETQYF | TGTGCCACCAGTGACTCGACTAGCGGCAAAGAGACCCAGTACTTC
- | TRBJ2-7 | TRBV27 | - | CASSHPPGTGYEQYF | TGTGCCAGCAGCCATCCTCCGGGGACTGGCTACGAGCAGTACTTC
- | TRBJ1-1 | TRBV27 | - | CASSSTTGSEAFF | TGTGCCAGCAGTTCGACCACAGGTTCTGAAGCTTTCTTT
- | TRBJ1-4 | TRBV30 | - | CAWSGGLGIGEKLFF | TGTGCCTGGAGTGGGGGCCTTGGAATCGGGGAAAAACTGTTTTTT
once | TRBJ1-1 | TRBV10-3 | - | CAISDRVEKTEAFF | TGTGCCATCAGTGACAGGGTTGAAAAAACTGAAGCTTTCTTT
- | TRBJ1-5 | TRBV7-6 | TRBD1 | CASSIGGQGNQPQHF | TGTGCCAGCAGCATAGGGGGCCAGGGCAATCAGCCCCAGCATTTT
- | TRBJ2-5 | TRBV15 | - | CATSRGGGETQYF | TGTGCCACCAGCAGAGGAGGGGGAGAGACCCAGTACTTC
- | TRBJ1-5 | TRBV19 | - | CASSPGARGNQPQHF | TGTGCCAGTAGCCCAGGGGCCCGAGGCAATCAGCCCCAGCATTTT
- | TRBJ1-2 | TRBV19 | - | CASSIDREVNYGYTF | TGTGCCAGTAGTATAGACAGGGAGGTGAACTATGGCTACACCTTC
once | TRBJ2-3 | TRBV5-1 | - | CASSPTDPPGAQYF | TGCGCCAGCAGTCCTACTGACCCTCCCGGGGCGCAGTATTTT
- | TRBJ2-3 | TRBV30 | - | CAWMGRDTQYF | TGTGCCTGGATGGGGCGGGATACGCAGTATTTT